The rows below give T cell receptor beta chains drawn from one sample of a study of cytomegalovirus exposure and HLA in healthy donors. The data were produced by immunoSEQ multiplex PCR, yet TCRdb's version contains in-frame clones alone and is incomplete. This table has around 350,000 clones, 80% to 90% appearing once. Sequencing was performed on PBMCs. These receptors were taken from a woman in her late teens or twenties in good health and CMV-seronegative. Both conserved end residues are part of each CDR3. The D gene is left open where the match is weak. Where a row states a size, it is once, few, many or the class of an expanded clone; other rows omit it.

J,length,size,V,D,CDR3,DNA
TRBJ1-5,13,NA,TRBV19,NA,CASGAGRNQPQHF,TGTGCCAGTGGAGCGGGTCGCAATCAGCCCCAGCATTTT
TRBJ2-7,14,once,TRBV28,NA,CASRLSLPSNEQYF,TGTGCCAGCAGGCTAAGCCTACCTAGCAACGAGCAGTACTTC
TRBJ1-1,15,NA,TRBV7-8,NA,CASSLAVGRGTEAFF,TGTGCCAGCAGCTTAGCGGTGGGGCGCGGCACTGAAGCTTTCTTT
TRBJ2-5,15,NA,TRBV11-3,NA,CASSRTPTSVETQYF,TGTGCCAGCAGCCGCACCCCGACTAGTGTGGAGACCCAGTACTTC
TRBJ1-2,17,NA,TRBV27,TRBD1,CASSDQGASAPVYGYTF,TGTGCCAGCAGCGACCAGGGGGCCTCCGCCCCCGTTTATGGCTACACCTTC
TRBJ1-4,13,NA,TRBV6-1,TRBD1,CASTRDRGEKLFF,TGTGCCAGCACCAGGGACAGGGGTGAAAAACTGTTTTTT
TRBJ2-3,17,NA,TRBV18,NA,CASSPRVQWGLTDTQYF,TGTGCCAGCTCACCACGGGTACAGTGGGGCCTCACAGATACGCAGTATTTT
TRBJ1-4,16,NA,TRBV6-5,TRBD1,CASSYSPDRAGEKLFF,TGTGCCAGCAGTTACTCACCGGACAGGGCGGGGGAAAAACTGTTTTTT
TRBJ1-1,12,NA,TRBV7-9,NA,CASSPLGREAFF,TGTGCCAGCAGTCCCTTGGGGAGGGAGGCTTTCTTT
TRBJ2-5,17,NA,TRBV28,TRBD1,CASSLLQGQGNGKTQYF,TGTGCCAGCAGTTTACTTCAGGGACAGGGGAATGGAAAGACCCAGTACTTC
TRBJ2-7,16,NA,TRBV9,TRBD2,CASSAGLAGGAWEQYF,TGTGCCAGCAGCGCGGGACTAGCGGGTGGGGCGTGGGAGCAGTACTTC
TRBJ1-1,14,once,TRBV5-4,NA,CASSLGAGNTEAFF,TGTGCCAGCAGCTTGGGTGCGGGGAACACTGAAGCTTTCTTT
TRBJ2-7,18,NA,TRBV4-1,TRBD2,CASSPSGGGGGSSYEQYF,TGCGCCAGCAGCCCATCAGGCGGAGGTGGCGGGAGCTCCTACGAGCAGTACTTC
TRBJ1-1,15,NA,TRBV27,TRBD1,CASIQQGAMGTEAFF,TGTGCCAGCATTCAACAGGGGGCCATGGGCACTGAAGCTTTCTTT
TRBJ2-7,14,NA,TRBV5-1,NA,CASRTDLISYEQYF,TGCGCCAGCAGGACAGACCTTATCTCCTACGAGCAGTACTTC
TRBJ1-2,13,NA,TRBV9,NA,CASSVAAGYGYTF,TGTGCCAGCAGCGTAGCTGCAGGCTATGGCTACACCTTC
TRBJ2-7,15,NA,TRBV28,TRBD2,CASSLNPSGAYEQYF,TGTGCCAGCAGTCTAAACCCTAGCGGGGCCTACGAGCAGTACTTC
TRBJ2-7,14,NA,TRBV4-1,NA,CASSQSSPHYEQYF,TGCGCCAGCAGCCAAAGCTCCCCCCACTACGAGCAGTACTTC
TRBJ2-1,17,NA,TRBV5-1,TRBD2,CASSFDPGAGGVYEQFF,TGCGCCAGCAGCTTTGATCCGGGGGCGGGAGGAGTATATGAGCAGTTCTTC
TRBJ1-4,14,NA,TRBV5-4,NA,CASSLEAGNEKLFF,TGTGCCAGCAGCTTGGAGGCGGGGAATGAAAAACTGTTTTTT
TRBJ2-1,19,NA,TRBV28,TRBD2,CASSLSGAMGLYWYNEQFF,TGTGCCAGCAGTTTGAGCGGGGCGATGGGGCTTTATTGGTACAATGAGCAGTTCTTC